This entry lists 19 T cell receptor beta chains sequenced from one sample in a study of T cell repertoires in cytomegalovirus infection. One entry per CDR3 protein results from TCRdb running MiXCR on the reads. The profile covers 900,000 to 950,000 distinct CDR3 sequences, with approximately 31% appearing a single time and around 15% taken by the ten largest. Their recognized antigens are unknown. The specimen comprised cultured CD8+ T cells from PBMCs, sampled from culture after CMV antigen stimulation. These receptor sequences come from a human donor in good health (CMV status not recorded). Some clones in this sample may be carry-over from other donors' samples.

A remark on this clonotype: A single base separates this from a much larger clone, so it may be a read error. The gene calls are TRBV9 and TRBJ2-1; 10 bases line up with TRBD1. CDR1 and CDR2 (germline): SGDLS, YYNGEE. The CDR3 consists of 15 residues. CDR3 sequence: CVSSVEGTGANEQFF. CDR3 nucleotide sequence: TGTGTCAGCAGCGTAGAAGGGACAGGGGCCAATGAGCAGTTCTTC.

CDR3 in amino acids: CASSEVFGEQYV. The CDR3 DNA reads as TGTGCCAGCAGTGAGGTCTTTGGCGAGCAGTACGTC. V is TRBV6-1 and J is TRBJ2-7; D unresolved. Germline CDR1 is MNHNS and CDR2 is SASEGT. This CDR3 has 12 residues. With 3 bases removed from V and 6 bases from J, the gap between germline ends came to 9 bases.

This chain links TRBV27 with TRBJ2-7; TRBD1 matches at 10 bases. The CDR3 totals 15 residues. The trim removed 5 bases at V and 5 bases at J, leaving 9 bases unmatched. Germline V gives CDR1 MNHEY, CDR2 SMNVEV (reference sequence). The CDR3 loop is CASSTTGQGIDEQYV. CDR3 bases: TGTGCCAGCAGTACAACGGGACAGGGGATCGACGAGCAGTACGTC.

This clonotype has just a few counts. The chain uses TRBV7-6 and TRBJ1-1; the D gene is possibly TRBD1 (5 bases). Germline CDR1 SGHVS, CDR2 FNYEAQ. V shed 3 bases and J shed 6 bases, with 11 bases lying between them. CDR3 size: 13 residues. This CDR3 reads CASSFKGFPEAFF. CDR3 in DNA: TGTGCCAGCAGCTTCAAGGGGTTCCCTGAAGCTTTCTTT.

The gene calls are TRBV11-2 and TRBJ2-7; D may correspond to TRBD1 or TRBD2 (5 bases each). The CDR3 loop spans 14 amino acids. Germline values: CDR1 SGHAT, CDR2 FQNNGV. V lost 1 base and J lost 3, with 10 bases in between. In DNA, the CDR3 is TGTGCCAGCAGCTTAGGAGGGGACGGCTACGAGCAGTACGTC. Residues: CASSLGGDGYEQYV.

CDR3 nucleotide sequence: TGTGCCACCAAGGGACAGGCCGACACTGAAGCTTTCTTT. It yields the protein CATKGQADTEAFF. The chain combines TRBV27 with TRBJ1-1; 8 bases map to TRBD1. This CDR3 has 13 amino acids. V shed 10 bases and J 3 bases; nucleotides not matched to a gene: 7. The V gene's germline CDR1 is MNHEY and CDR2 SMNVEV (reference sequence).

This clonotype was detected a few times. V gene TRBV7-9 combines with J gene TRBJ2-6; D ambiguous. The ends were cut back, 7 bases at V and 8 bases at J, with 3 bases in the middle. Germline CDR1 reads SEHNR; CDR2 reads FQNEAQ (reference sequence). The CDR3 sequence is 10 residues long. Written as DNA, the CDR3 is TGTGCCAGCACTTCCAACGTCCTGACTTTC. This gives the protein CASTSNVLTF.

This clonotype was counted a few times. The V call is TRBV27, the J call TRBJ2-3; 9 bases match TRBD1. The germline CDR1 and CDR2 sequences are MNHEY and SMNVEV (reference sequence). The V gene end was trimmed by 6 bases and the J gene end by 2 bases; junction bases not matched to a gene: 12. There are 17 residues in the CDR3. CDR3 coding DNA: TGTGCCAGCAGCCCCCTACCGGGACAGGGATCCACAGATACGCAGTATTTT. Translating it yields CASSPLPGQGSTDTQYF.

This clonotype was detected only a few times. V gene TRBV6-6 combines with J gene TRBJ2-5; the D is unclear. This CDR3 comprises 14 residues. CDR1 MNHNY and CDR2 SVGAGI come from the germline V gene (reference sequence). Deletions cut 3 bases from V and 1 base from J, with 9 bases between. The CDR3 DNA reads as TGTGCCAGCAGTTATGTAACGGGCCAAGAGACCCAGTACTTC. Residues: CASSYVTGQETQYF.

The gene calls are TRBV6-6 and TRBJ1-5; 7 bases are shared with TRBD1. Trimming at V came to 6 bases and at J to 4 bases, leaving 9 bases not matched to a gene. This CDR3 region has 15 residues. Germline V gene lookup returns CDR1 MNHNY and CDR2 SVGAGI (reference sequence). The CDR3 sequence: CASREQGSGNQPQHF. The CDR3 coding sequence is TGTGCCAGCAGGGAACAGGGGTCGGGGAATCAGCCCCAGCATTTT.

The chain has TRBV7-6 and TRBJ1-1; no clear D gene. Germline V gives CDR1 SGHVS, CDR2 FNYEAQ. Between the trimmed V and J ends, which lost 5 bases and 6 bases, there was a span of 13 bases. The CDR3 contains 13 residues. The CDR3 nucleotides are TGTGCCAGCAGCCCCAGTGGACGCCCTGAAGCTTTCTTT. This translates into CASSPSGRPEAFF.

The chain couples TRBV28 to TRBJ1-6; no definite D call. The CDR3 loop spans 17 amino acids. Germline-derived CDR1 and CDR2 are MDHEN and SYDVKM. Trimming shortened V by 3 bases and J by 10 bases, and 22 bases separated the two germline ends. As DNA, the CDR3 is TGTGCCAGCAGTTTGGATGAAGTTCCTCTCGCGGGATCACCCCTCCACTTT. It yields the protein CASSLDEVPLAGSPLHF.

The CDR3 sequence: CASSPRDTGSPGELFF. Written as DNA, the CDR3 is TGTGCCAGCAGCCCCCGGGACACCGGGTCGCCCGGGGAGCTGTTTTTT. The rearrangement links TRBV4-2 to TRBJ2-2, with D tentatively TRBD1 (6 bases). The V gene lost 4 bases and the J gene lost 6 bases, with 18 bases spanning the gap. Per the germline V gene, CDR1 is LGHNA and CDR2 is YNFKEQ. The CDR3 spans 16 residues.

With regard to this clonotype: It may be a read error: a sequence one base away is much more abundant. The chain has TRBV7-2 and TRBJ2-2; tentatively, D is TRBD2 (7 bases). This CDR3 is 15 amino acids long. Germline V gene lookup returns CDR1 SGHTA and CDR2 FQGNSA. With 5 bases removed from V and 7 bases from J, the gap between germline ends came to 17 bases. CDR3 DNA: TGTGCCAGCAGCCTCTTGGGGGGGGCTAGCGGGGAGCTGTTTTTT. Translation gives CASSLLGGASGELFF. The variable domain in full, with the rest retrieved from reference TRBV7-2 and TRBJ2-2, is GAGVSQSPSNKVTEKGKDVELRCDPISGHTALYWYRQSLGQGLEFLIYFQGNSAPDKSGLPSDRFSAERTGGSVSTLTIQRTQQEDSAVYLCASSLLGGASGELFFGEGSRLTVL.

V usage is TRBV5-6 and J usage is TRBJ2-1; no definite D call. The CDR3 is 13 amino acids. The germline V gene encodes CDR1 SGHDT and CDR2 YYEEEE. Between the trimmed V and J ends, which lost 4 bases and 2 bases, there was a span of 7 bases. CDR3 loop: CASSPPAYNEQFF. CDR3 sequence (DNA): TGTGCCAGCAGCCCGCCGGCCTACAATGAGCAGTTCTTC.

There are a few counts of this clonotype. This chain uses TRBV19 with TRBJ1-5, with TRBD1 as a possible D gene (5 bases). Germline V CDR1 and CDR2: LNHDA, SQIVND (reference sequence). V gave up 4 bases and J gave up 4 bases, with 17 bases separating them. The CDR3 extends over 16 amino acids. CDR3 DNA: TGTGCCAGTAGTACCTTACCGGGAGGGGCAAATCAGCCCCAGCATTTT. Amino acid sequence: CASSTLPGGANQPQHF.

The sample holds a few counts of this clonotype. The J gene is TRBJ2-7, the V gene TRBV23-1; a possible D gene is TRBD2 (5 bases). TRBV23-1 is recorded as an ORF, its role being uncertain. CDR3 length: 14 residues. The ends were cut back, 5 bases at V and 7 bases at J, with 18 bases in the middle. The CDR3 reads CASSSSTPPGEQYV. As DNA, the CDR3 is TGCGCCAGCAGTTCCTCGACCCCGCCGGGGGAGCAGTACGTC.

This chain uses TRBV6-1 with TRBJ2-7, with TRBD1 identical over 9 bases. J was trimmed by 6 bases and V by 5 bases; bases with no gene match: 14. Germline CDR1 reads MNHNS; CDR2 reads SASEGT. This CDR3 region has 16 residues. The CDR3 DNA sequence: TGTGCCAGCAGTTTCCGGGACAGGGTAATCGGAGGCGAGCAGTACTTC. Encoded protein: CASSFRDRVIGGEQYF.

V and J are TRBV11-2 and TRBJ2-7, with D possibly being TRBD2 (6 bases). The CDR3 is made up of 14 amino acids. Germline V CDR1 and CDR2: SGHAT, FQNNGV. V lost 5 bases and J lost 5, with 16 bases in between. CDR3 sequence (DNA): TGTGCCAGCAGCGCACCCCGGGGACTCAACGAGCAGTACTTC. It yields the protein CASSAPRGLNEQYF.